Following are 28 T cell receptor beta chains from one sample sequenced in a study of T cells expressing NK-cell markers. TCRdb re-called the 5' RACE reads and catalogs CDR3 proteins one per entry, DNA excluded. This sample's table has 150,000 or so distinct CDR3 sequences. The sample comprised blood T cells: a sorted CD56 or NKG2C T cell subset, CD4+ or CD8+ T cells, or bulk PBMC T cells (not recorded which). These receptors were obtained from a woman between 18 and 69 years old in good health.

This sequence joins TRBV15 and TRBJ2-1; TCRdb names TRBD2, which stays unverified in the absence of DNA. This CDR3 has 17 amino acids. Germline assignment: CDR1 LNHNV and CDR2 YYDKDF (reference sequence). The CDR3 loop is CATSRGRSSGRDNEQFF.

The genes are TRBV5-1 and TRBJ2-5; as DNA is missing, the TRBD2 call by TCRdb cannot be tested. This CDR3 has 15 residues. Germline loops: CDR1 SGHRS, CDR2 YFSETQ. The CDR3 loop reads CASSLAGGGGETQYF.

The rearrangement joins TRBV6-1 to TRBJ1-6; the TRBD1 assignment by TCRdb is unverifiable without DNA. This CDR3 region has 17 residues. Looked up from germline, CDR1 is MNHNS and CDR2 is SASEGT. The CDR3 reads CASSPGTGGSYNSPLHF.

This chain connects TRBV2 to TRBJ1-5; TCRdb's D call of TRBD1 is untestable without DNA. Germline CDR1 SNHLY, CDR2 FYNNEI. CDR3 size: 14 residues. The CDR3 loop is CASNWGRVNQPQHF. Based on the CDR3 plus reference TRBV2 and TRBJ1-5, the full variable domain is EPEVTQTPSHQVTQMGQEVILRCVPISNHLYFYWYRQILGQKVEFLVSFYNNEISEKSEIFDDQFSVERPDGSNFTLKIRSTKLEDSAMYFCASNWGRVNQPQHFGDGTRLSIL.

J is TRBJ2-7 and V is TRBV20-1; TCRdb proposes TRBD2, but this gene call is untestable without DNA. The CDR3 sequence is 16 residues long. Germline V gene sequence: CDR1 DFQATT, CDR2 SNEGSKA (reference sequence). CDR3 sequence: CSARAASGVRTDEQYF.

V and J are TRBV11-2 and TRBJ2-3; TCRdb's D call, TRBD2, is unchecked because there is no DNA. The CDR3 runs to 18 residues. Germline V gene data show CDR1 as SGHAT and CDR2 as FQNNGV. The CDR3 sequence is CASSAGLAGGVITDTQYF. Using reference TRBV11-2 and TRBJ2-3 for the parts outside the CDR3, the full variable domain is EAGVAQSPRYKIIEKRQSVAFWCNPISGHATLYWYQQILGQGPKLLIQFQNNGVVDDSQLPKDRFSAERLKGVDSTLKIQPAKLEDSAVYLCASSAGLAGGVITDTQYFGPGTRLTVL.

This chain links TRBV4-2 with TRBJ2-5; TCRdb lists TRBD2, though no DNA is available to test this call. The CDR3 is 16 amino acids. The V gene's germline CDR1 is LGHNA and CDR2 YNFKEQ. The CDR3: CASSREYSGPQETQYF.

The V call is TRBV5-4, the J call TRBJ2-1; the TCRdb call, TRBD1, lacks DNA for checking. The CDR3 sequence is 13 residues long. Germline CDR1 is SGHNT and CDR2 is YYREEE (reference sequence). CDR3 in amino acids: CASSPPQGDEQFF.

The CDR3 here is CASSARQGQETQYF. V is TRBV18 and J is TRBJ2-5; the TCRdb call, TRBD1, lacks DNA for checking. This CDR3 has 14 residues. Germline V CDR1 and CDR2: KGHSH, LQKENI.

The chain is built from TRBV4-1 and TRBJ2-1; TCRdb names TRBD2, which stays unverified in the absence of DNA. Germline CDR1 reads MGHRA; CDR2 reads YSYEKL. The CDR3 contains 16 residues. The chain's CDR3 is CASRSIGGARYNEQFF.

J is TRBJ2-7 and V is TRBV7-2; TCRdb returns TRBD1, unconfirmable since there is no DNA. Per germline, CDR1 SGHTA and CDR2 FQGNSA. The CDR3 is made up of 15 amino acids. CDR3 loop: CASSESGTASYEQYF.

The CDR3: CATSTGTSGRISQETQYF. V gene TRBV11-1 combines with J gene TRBJ2-5; there is no DNA to check the TCRdb D call of TRBD2. The CDR3 sequence is 18 residues long. Germline CDR1 SGHAT, CDR2 FQDESV (reference sequence).

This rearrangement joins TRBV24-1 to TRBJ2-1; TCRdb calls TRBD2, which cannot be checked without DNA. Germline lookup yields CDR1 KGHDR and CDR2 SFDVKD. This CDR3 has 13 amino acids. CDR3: CATSDSGRSEQFF.

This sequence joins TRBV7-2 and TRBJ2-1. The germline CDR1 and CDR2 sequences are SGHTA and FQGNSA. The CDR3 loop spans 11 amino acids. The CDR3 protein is CASSRLVEQFF.

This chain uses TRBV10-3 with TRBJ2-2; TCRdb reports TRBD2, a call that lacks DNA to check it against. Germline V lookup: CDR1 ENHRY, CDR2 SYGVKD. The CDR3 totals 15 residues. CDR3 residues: CAIINQREGPGELFF.

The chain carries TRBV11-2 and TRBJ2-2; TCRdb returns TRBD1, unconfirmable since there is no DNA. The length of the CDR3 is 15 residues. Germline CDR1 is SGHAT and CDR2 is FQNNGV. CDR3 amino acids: CASSPSTGATGELFF.

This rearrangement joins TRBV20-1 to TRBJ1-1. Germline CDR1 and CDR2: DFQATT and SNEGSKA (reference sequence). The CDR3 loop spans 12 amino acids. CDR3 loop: CSARLLWTEAFF.

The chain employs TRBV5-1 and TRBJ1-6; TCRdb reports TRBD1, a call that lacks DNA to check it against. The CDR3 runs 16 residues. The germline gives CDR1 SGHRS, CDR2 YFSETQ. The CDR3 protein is CASSLEFGGGNSPLHF.

The CDR3 reads CASSSHRDRVAGELFF. V is TRBV3-1 and J is TRBJ2-2; lacking DNA, the TRBD1 call made by TCRdb goes unchecked. The CDR3 consists of 16 residues. In germline, CDR1 is LGHDT, CDR2 YNNKEL (reference sequence).

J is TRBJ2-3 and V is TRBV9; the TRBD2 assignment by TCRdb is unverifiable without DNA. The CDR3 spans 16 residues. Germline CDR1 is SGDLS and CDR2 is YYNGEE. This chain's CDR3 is CASSPRPAGGGDTQYF.

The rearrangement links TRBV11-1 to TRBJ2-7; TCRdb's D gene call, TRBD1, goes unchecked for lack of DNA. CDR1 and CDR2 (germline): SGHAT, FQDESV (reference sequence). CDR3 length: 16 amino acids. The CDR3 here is CASSLRGAGQPYEQYF. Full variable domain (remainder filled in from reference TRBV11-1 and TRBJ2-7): EAEVAQSPRYKITEKSQAVAFWCDPISGHATLYWYRQILGQGPELLVQFQDESVVDDSQLPKDRFSAERLKGVDSTLKIQPAELGDSAMYLCASSLRGAGQPYEQYFGPGTRLTVT.

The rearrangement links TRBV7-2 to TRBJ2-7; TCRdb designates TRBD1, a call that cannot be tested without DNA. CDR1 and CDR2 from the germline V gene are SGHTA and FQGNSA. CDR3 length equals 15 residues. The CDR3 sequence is CASSTDRGSAYEQYF.

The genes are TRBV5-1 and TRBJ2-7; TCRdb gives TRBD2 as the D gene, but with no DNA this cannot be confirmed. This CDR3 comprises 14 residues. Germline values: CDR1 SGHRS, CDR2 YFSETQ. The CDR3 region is CASSETSYQDEQYF.

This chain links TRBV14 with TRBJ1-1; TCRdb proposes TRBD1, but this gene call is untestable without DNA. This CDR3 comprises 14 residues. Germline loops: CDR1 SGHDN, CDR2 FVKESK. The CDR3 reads CASSQAGGPTEAFF.

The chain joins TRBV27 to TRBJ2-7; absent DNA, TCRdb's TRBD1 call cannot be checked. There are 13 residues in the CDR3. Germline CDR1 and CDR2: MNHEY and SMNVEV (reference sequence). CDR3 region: CASSSGRPYEQYF.

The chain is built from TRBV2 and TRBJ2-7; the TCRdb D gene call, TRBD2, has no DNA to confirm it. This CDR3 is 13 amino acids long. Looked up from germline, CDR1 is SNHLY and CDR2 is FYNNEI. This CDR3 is CASTGLAGDEQYF.

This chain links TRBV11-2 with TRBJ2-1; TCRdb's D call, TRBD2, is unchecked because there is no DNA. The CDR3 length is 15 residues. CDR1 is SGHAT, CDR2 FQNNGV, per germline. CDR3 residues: CASRPLAGNLNEQFF. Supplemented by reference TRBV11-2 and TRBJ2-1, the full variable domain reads EAGVAQSPRYKIIEKRQSVAFWCNPISGHATLYWYQQILGQGPKLLIQFQNNGVVDDSQLPKDRFSAERLKGVDSTLKIQPAKLEDSAVYLCASRPLAGNLNEQFFGPGTRLTVL.

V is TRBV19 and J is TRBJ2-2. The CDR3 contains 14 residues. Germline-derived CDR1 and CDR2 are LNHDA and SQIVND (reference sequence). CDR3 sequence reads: CASRDQHRTGELFF.